This paragraph covers one T cell receptor beta chain sequence. Seattle-derived patients entered the study during active infection and were followed longitudinally. This specimen comes from a study of blood T cell repertoires in COVID-19. Background on the study: There were acute and convalescent COVID-19 samples, and they came from the United States, Italy and Spain. In each case, the material was cDNA or gDNA derived from T cells, B-cell-depleted T cells, or PBMCs.

The repertoire was sequenced with immunoSEQ multiplex PCR; TCRdb's copy has only in-frame clones and lacks some. Of some 64,000 clones detected, 78% appear once; the ten largest clones hold 12% to 15%. V dropped 1 base and J dropped 4; count of bases not matched to a gene: 7. This CDR3 contains 18 residues. Per the germline V gene, CDR1 is SGHRS and CDR2 is YFSETQ. The genes are TRBV5-1 and TRBJ2-2, with 13 bases aligning to TRBD2. Sequencing input: peripheral blood. The sequence derives from a man in his fifties or sixties with COVID-19, enrolled during active disease. In DNA, the CDR3 is TGCGCCAGCAGCTTGTCACTAGCGGGGGGGCGAGGCACCGGGGAGCTGTTTTTT. Protein sequence: CASSLSLAGGRGTGELFF.